This TCR beta chain came from a study of T-cell reconstitution after alpha-beta-depleted transplantation in children. The ends were cut back, 3 bases at V and 12 bases at J, with 5 bases in the middle. Germline V gene sequence: CDR1 SEHNR, CDR2 FQNEAQ (reference sequence). The CDR3 contains 9 residues. For TCRbeta, the library was prepared with unique molecular identifiers. TCRdb called the PCR reads again in MiXCR, with one record for every CDR3 protein. The sample has roughly 500,000 distinct CDR3 sequences, 15% to 20% seen once; the top ten hold roughly 3.3%. The origin of this receptor is a human donor who donated a stem cell graft to a child with acute lymphoblastic leukemia. The specimen comprised PBMCs from the stem cell graft donor, sampled from the stem cell graft. The V and J genes are TRBV7-9 and TRBJ1-1; no clear D. The CDR3 sequence is CASSFGTFF. The CDR3 DNA sequence: TGTGCCAGCAGCTTCGGAACTTTCTTT.